These T cell receptor beta chains were read from a single sample in a study of T-cell reconstitution after alpha-beta-depleted transplantation in children. TCRdb independently ran MiXCR on the PCR reads; one entry per CDR3 protein. The table records about 32,000 distinct CDR3 sequences, over 6.5% of them present only once. This sample comprised peripheral blood, obtained 60 days after TCRalphabeta/CD19-depleted stem cell transplant. The receptors come from a child younger than two who had a stem cell transplant for acute myeloid leukemia, so the T cells may come from the graft donor. CDR3s include the opening cysteine and the closing phenylalanine or tryptophan. D genes are given only for firm matches. A clone size is listed for some rows: how often the clone was seen (once, few, many), or a class if it is expanded.

CASSERIGFNTEAFF,TGTGCCAGCAGTGAAAGGATAGGCTTTAACACTGAAGCTTTCTTT,TRBJ1-1,NA,TRBV6-1,many,15
CASSLYRTSNQPQHF,TGTGCCAGCAGTTTATACCGGACTTCCAATCAGCCCCAGCATTTT,TRBJ1-5,NA,TRBV28,many,15
CASSRTGKERNIQYF,TGTGCCAGCAGCCGGACGGGGAAGGAGAGAAACATTCAGTACTTC,TRBJ2-4,NA,TRBV7-9,many,15
CASSVEGGPPSTDTQYF,TGTGCCAGCAGCGTAGAGGGGGGGCCCCCCTCCACAGATACGCAGTATTTT,TRBJ2-3,NA,TRBV9,many,17
CASTDWISAGGVETQYF,TGTGCCAGCACCGACTGGATTTCAGCAGGGGGGGTAGAGACCCAGTACTTC,TRBJ2-5,NA,TRBV11-2,many,17
CSASGTGNQPQHF,TGCAGTGCTTCCGGGACGGGGAATCAGCCCCAGCATTTT,TRBJ1-5,NA,TRBV20-1,many,13
CASSNPLRGGVPYEQYF,TGTGCCAGCTCCAACCCACTGAGGGGGGGAGTCCCCTACGAGCAGTACTTC,TRBJ2-7,NA,TRBV18,NA,17
CASSLAGLEQYF,TGTGCCAGCAGTTTGGCGGGGCTCGAGCAGTACTTC,TRBJ2-7,NA,TRBV12-3/TRBV12-4,NA,12
CSASGFTQETQYF,TGCAGTGCTAGCGGCTTCACTCAAGAGACCCAGTACTTC,TRBJ2-5,NA,TRBV20-1,many,13
CASSLSGSLYEQYF,TGTGCCAGCAGCTTATCGGGGTCTCTCTACGAGCAGTACTTC,TRBJ2-7,NA,TRBV7-9,many,14
CASSTSGRGENEQFF,TGTGCCAGTAGCACTAGCGGAAGAGGGGAGAATGAGCAGTTCTTC,TRBJ2-1,TRBD2,TRBV19,many,15
CASSLVGGGDTDTQYF,TGTGCCAGCAGTTTAGTCGGGGGTGGGGACACAGATACGCAGTATTTT,TRBJ2-3,NA,TRBV28,many,16
CATSDWTSVNTGELFF,TGTGCCACCAGTGATTGGACTAGCGTTAACACCGGGGAGCTGTTTTTT,TRBJ2-2,TRBD2,TRBV24-1,many,16
CASSVRGGEQYF,TGTGCCAGCAGTGTAAGGGGTGGAGAGCAGTACTTC,TRBJ2-7,NA,TRBV25-1,many,12
CASSLGQRLYEQYF,TGTGCCAGCAGCTTGGGACAGCGTTTATACGAGCAGTACTTC,TRBJ2-7,TRBD1,TRBV14,many,14
CSARDARGIEQFF,TGCAGTGCTAGAGACGCTAGGGGTATTGAGCAGTTCTTC,TRBJ2-1,NA,TRBV20-1,many,13
CTRLGELSSYNEQFF,TGCACCCGCCTGGGGGAGCTCAGCTCCTACAATGAGCAGTTCTTC,TRBJ2-1,NA,TRBV4-3,many,15
CASSFGGEQFF,TGTGCCAGCAGCTTCGGCGGTGAGCAGTTCTTC,TRBJ2-1,NA,TRBV5-6,few,11
CASSPPRGGDSGANVLTF,TGTGCCAGCAGCCCCCCGAGAGGAGGGGACTCTGGGGCCAACGTCCTGACTTTC,TRBJ2-6,NA,TRBV7-9,many,18
CASSQTLASGGEYGTQYF,TGTGCCAGCAGCCAAACCCTGGCTAGCGGGGGGGAATATGGTACGCAGTATTTT,TRBJ2-3,TRBD2,TRBV4-2,many,18
CASSPRETQYF,TGTGCCAGCTCACCGAGGGAGACCCAGTACTTC,TRBJ2-5,NA,TRBV18,many,11
CATSAAWGEAALRETQYF,TGTGCCACCAGTGCCGCCTGGGGAGAGGCGGCTTTGAGGGAGACCCAGTACTTC,TRBJ2-5,NA,TRBV24-1,many,18
CASSPGTVEQYF,TGTGCCAGCAGCCCCGGGACAGTAGAGCAGTACTTC,TRBJ2-7,TRBD1,TRBV5-4,NA,12
CASSPSRAGGPNTQYF,TGTGCCAGCAGTCCCTCCCGGGCGGGAGGGCCAAATACGCAGTATTTT,TRBJ2-3,TRBD2,TRBV6-6,many,16
CATSEPPGGAQYF,TGTGCCACCAGTGAACCGCCCGGGGGGGCGCAGTATTTT,TRBJ2-3,TRBD2,TRBV24-1,many,13
CASSLARGKQYF,TGTGCCAGCAGCTTAGCGCGGGGAAAGCAGTACTTC,TRBJ2-7,NA,TRBV7-6,many,12
CASSPSGAYEQYF,TGTGCCAGTAGTCCTTCGGGGGCCTACGAGCAGTACTTC,TRBJ2-7,NA,TRBV19,many,13
CASSFLTSGPSNEQFF,TGTGCCAGCAGTTTCTTGACTAGCGGGCCCTCCAATGAGCAGTTCTTC,TRBJ2-1,TRBD2,TRBV6-5,many,16
CSAVGTQYF,TGCAGTGCCGTCGGAACCCAGTACTTC,TRBJ2-5,NA,TRBV20-1,many,9
CAINTGGFSYTF,TGTGCCATCAACACAGGGGGCTTTAGCTACACCTTC,TRBJ1-2,TRBD1,TRBV10-3,many,12
CASSLNSYYEQYF,TGTGCCAGCAGCCTAAATTCTTATTACGAGCAGTACTTC,TRBJ2-7,NA,TRBV27,many,13
CASSLPYYEQYF,TGTGCCAGCAGCCTCCCCTACTACGAGCAGTACTTC,TRBJ2-7,NA,TRBV11-2,many,12
CASSLGTSAGNEQFF,TGTGCCAGCAGCCTGGGGACTAGCGCAGGGAATGAGCAGTTCTTC,TRBJ2-1,TRBD2,TRBV13,many,15
CASRGPTGERATQYF,TGTGCCAGCAGAGGACCGACAGGGGAGAGGGCTACGCAGTATTTT,TRBJ2-3,TRBD1,TRBV7-9,many,15
CARSRDWANEQYF,TGTGCCAGAAGCCGGGACTGGGCCAACGAGCAGTACTTC,TRBJ2-7,NA,TRBV5-8,many,13
CASSLVYNEQFF,TGTGCCAGCAGCTTAGTGTACAATGAGCAGTTCTTC,TRBJ2-1,NA,TRBV7-2,many,12
CASSFPTDTRLRNTIYF,TGTGCCAGCAGTTTCCCCACGGACACCCGCCTTCGAAACACCATATATTTT,TRBJ1-3,NA,TRBV12-3/TRBV12-4,many,17
CASSPGQDDEQYF,TGTGCCAGCAGTCCCGGACAGGACGACGAGCAGTACTTC,TRBJ2-7,TRBD1,TRBV28,many,13
CASTPTGSDTEAFF,TGTGCCAGCACCCCGACAGGGTCGGACACTGAAGCTTTCTTT,TRBJ1-1,TRBD1,TRBV6-1,many,14
CASSGTRTLLTQYF,TGTGCCAGCTCCGGGACTAGGACCCTACTTACGCAGTATTTT,TRBJ2-3,TRBD2,TRBV7-9,many,14
CAISEGEGQPQHF,TGTGCCATCAGTGAGGGAGAGGGGCAGCCCCAGCATTTT,TRBJ1-5,NA,TRBV10-3,many,13
CASSLFFSTGSQNIQYF,TGTGCCAGCAGCCTTTTTTTTTCGACAGGGTCCCAAAACATTCAGTACTTC,TRBJ2-4,TRBD1,TRBV28,NA,17
CASSPKGGPSGANVLTF,TGTGCCAGTAGTCCGAAGGGGGGCCCCTCTGGGGCCAACGTCCTGACTTTC,TRBJ2-6,NA,TRBV19,many,17
CASSRSQGASDYEQYF,TGTGCCAGCAGCCGTTCACAGGGGGCCTCGGACTACGAGCAGTACTTC,TRBJ2-7,TRBD1,TRBV7-9,NA,16
CASSLHGGRETQYF,TGTGCCAGCAGTTTACACGGGGGGCGGGAGACCCAGTACTTC,TRBJ2-5,NA,TRBV28,many,14
CASSSYTGELFF,TGTGCCAGCAGCTCGTACACCGGGGAGCTGTTTTTT,TRBJ2-2,NA,TRBV5-6,many,12